The 9 T cell receptor beta chains below come from one sample, sequenced in a study of shared clonotypes between healthy human individuals. Some clones are missing from TCRdb's copy, which holds only in-frame ones; the method was immunoSEQ multiplex PCR. The table includes some 360,000 clones, around 79% detected once. Sequencing input: memory CD4+ T cells sorted from blood. Subset defined: CD45RA-negative fraction. The receptors come from a young man in good health.

The rearrangement uses TRBV28 and TRBJ2-7; D gene unclear. The CDR3 runs to 14 residues. V was pared by 1 base and J by 0 bases, with 7 bases between. From germline, CDR1 is MDHEN and CDR2 SYDVKM. The DNA of the CDR3 is TGTGCCAGCAGTTTATCCAGCTTCTCCTACGAGCAGTACTTC. Translation gives CASSLSSFSYEQYF.

This clone came up a few times. The CDR3 DNA sequence: TGTGCCAGCAGGCGACCGAACACTGAAGCTTTCTTT. Its translation: CASRRPNTEAFF. The chain employs TRBV6-5 and TRBJ1-1; D not resolved. The CDR3 loop spans 12 amino acids. V lost 6 bases and J 1 base, leaving 6 bases between the germline ends. Germline CDR1 reads MNHEY; CDR2 reads SVGAGI.

The chain recombines TRBV4-3 with TRBJ2-3, with 9 bases aligning to TRBD2. V lost 3 bases and J lost 5; bases outside the gene matches: 12. The germline V gene encodes CDR1 LGHNA and CDR2 YSLEER. This CDR3 contains 17 residues. The CDR3 is CASSHVAGEMGGDTQYF. CDR3 bases: TGCGCCAGCAGCCATGTAGCGGGAGAAATGGGGGGAGATACGCAGTATTTT.

The chain couples TRBV6-1 to TRBJ1-3; no firm D call. Germline-derived CDR1 and CDR2 are MNHNS and SASEGT. V was pared by 6 bases and J by 1 base, with 10 bases between. The CDR3 has 14 residues. As DNA, the CDR3 is TGTGCCAGCAGCGACGGCGCTTCTGGAAACACCATATATTTT. Its translation is CASSDGASGNTIYF.

In this sample, this clone turned up a few times. V is TRBV5-4 and J is TRBJ1-1; TRBD1 agrees at 7 bases. CDR1 and CDR2 (germline): SGHNT, YYREEE (reference sequence). The V gene end was trimmed by 1 base and the J gene end by 4 bases; junction bases not matched to a gene: 4. This CDR3 spans 14 amino acids. CDR3: CASSLRQGSTEAFF. The CDR3 bases are TGTGCCAGCAGCTTGCGACAGGGTAGCACTGAAGCTTTCTTT.

The J gene is TRBJ2-3, the V gene TRBV2; D is tentatively TRBD1 or TRBD2 (5 bases each). Trimming stripped 8 bases from V and 1 base from J, with 16 bases between. Germline CDR1 reads SNHLY; CDR2 reads FYNNEI. CDR3 size: 15 residues. CDR3 sequence: CASGRQLGGTDTQYF. For the CDR3, the DNA is TGTGCCAGCGGGAGACAGTTAGGGGGCACAGATACGCAGTATTTT.

A note on this clone: The sample has other DNA sequences that encode this CDR3 too. This chain links TRBV9 with TRBJ2-5; D remains unclear. Germline V gene lookup returns CDR1 SGDLS and CDR2 YYNGEE. Trimming removed 0 bases at V and 2 bases at J, with 8 bases between. There are 14 residues in the CDR3. CDR3 in amino acids: CASSVGVGQETQYF. CDR3 nucleotides: TGTGCCAGCAGCGTAGGCGTCGGACAAGAGACCCAGTACTTC. Full variable domain (missing parts from reference TRBV9 and TRBJ2-5): DSGVTQTPKHLITATGQRVTLRCSPRSGDLSVYWYQQSLDQGLQFLIQYYNGEERAKGNILERFSAQQFPDLHSELNLSSLELGDSALYFCASSVGVGQETQYFGPGTRLLVL.

This clone has just a few counts. Other DNA sequences of this sample code for an identical CDR3. The CDR3 bases are TGTGCCAGCAGTTTCTCAGGTCAGCCCCAGCATTTT. It specifies CASSFSGQPQHF. J is TRBJ1-5 and V is TRBV28; D call uncertain. This CDR3 region has 12 residues. CDR1 and CDR2 from the germline V gene are MDHEN and SYDVKM. The V and J ends lost 3 bases and 6 bases respectively, with 6 bases between them.

The chain recombines TRBV7-2 with TRBJ2-2; 8 bases are shared with TRBD1. Germline CDR1 reads SGHTA; CDR2 reads FQGNSA. The CDR3 loop spans 14 amino acids. J lost 3 bases, V lost 6 bases, and 3 bases had no gene match. In nucleotides, the CDR3 is TGTGCCAGCAGTTCACAGGGGGACACCGGGGAGCTGTTTTTT. Protein: CASSSQGDTGELFF.